This TCR beta chain was recorded in a study of identical twins. The study's findings and limits: Modelling approaches yielded underestimates of out-of-frame TCR alpha sharing between monozygotic twins. Its conclusions, products of cross-sectional statistical analysis, did not come from following the same donors.

This clonotype has at least ten counts. What it recognizes is unknown. The CDR3 has 12 amino acids. The V end lost 2 bases, the J end lost 4 bases, and 3 bases lay between the germline ends. Germline values: CDR1 MRHNA, CDR2 SNTAGT. Template switching, a step in the protocol, added a universal primer site, and cDNA carried unique molecular identifiers. TCRdb redid the calling of the 5' RACE reads with MiXCR, one entry per CDR3 protein. The table has roughly 260,000 distinct CDR3 sequences, 7.5% seen once. The data were also submitted as part of a second study, on yellow fever vaccine responses in identical twins. That work states: The T cell response to vaccination in identical twins was reportedly partly convergent and partly personalized.

Sequences were obtained from CD8+ T cells sorted from blood. The rearrangement links TRBV6-4 to TRBJ2-1; D is uncertain. The sequence was obtained from a woman aged 18-29 years in good health. DNA for the CDR3: TGTGCCAGCAGTGACAGTTACAATGAGCAGTTCTTC. Protein sequence: CASSDSYNEQFF.